This T cell receptor (beta chain) derives from a study of cytomegalovirus exposure and HLA in healthy donors. The germline CDR1 and CDR2 sequences are MGHRA and YSYEKL. The V end lost 0 bases, the J end lost 0 bases, and 18 bases lay between the germline ends. The CDR3 runs 19 residues. The PCR ran on 60 Vbeta and 13 Jbeta primers. Only in-frame clones appear in the TCRdb table, and some are missing; sequencing was by immunoSEQ multiplex PCR. The sample has some 130,000 clones. The sequence was obtained from a man younger than 35 in good health and CMV-seronegative. The rearrangement joins TRBV4-1 to TRBJ2-4, with a tentative D call TRBD2 (7 bases). The sequencing input was PBMCs. The CDR3 reads CASSQDLGGQKLAKNIQYF. CDR3 bases: TGCGCCAGCAGCCAAGATTTGGGGGGGCAGAAACTAGCCAAAAACATTCAGTACTTC.